This T cell receptor beta chain originates from a study of cytomegalovirus exposure and HLA in healthy donors. Study observations and caveats: Researchers reported in a later analysis that a missense DCLRE1C variant was tied to TCR beta V- and J-gene trimming.

The PCR used 60 Vbeta and 13 Jbeta primers. TCRdb's table, derived via immunoSEQ multiplex PCR, lists solely in-frame clones and lacks some. The sample has 150,000 to 200,000 clones. Germline loops: CDR1 SEHNR, CDR2 FQNEAQ (reference sequence). CDR3 length: 14 residues. Trimming removed 4 bases from V and 1 base from J; junction bases left unmatched: 2. Regarding this clone: Antigen: not known.

The chain carries TRBV7-9 and TRBJ2-5, with TRBD1 identical over 8 bases. The TCR originated in a woman aged 55 to 70 in good health and CMV-seronegative. Material for sequencing was PBMCs. CDR3 amino acids: CASSSGQVQETQYF. The CDR3 DNA is TGTGCCAGCAGCTCGGGACAGGTCCAAGAGACCCAGTACTTC.